This entry is about one T cell receptor beta chain. Germline V lookup: CDR1 SNHLY, CDR2 FYNNEI. V lost 0 bases to trimming and J lost 6 bases, with 11 bases between them. CDR3 length equals 14 residues. These data originate in a study of cytomegalovirus exposure and HLA in healthy donors. The PCR contained 60 Vbeta and 13 Jbeta primers. Measured with immunoSEQ multiplex PCR; TCRdb has only the in-frame clones, and not every one. This sample yields about 120,000 clones, of which roughly 70% are seen a single time; around 1.6% belongs to the top ten. The clonotype originates from a woman in her late teens or twenties in good health and CMV-seronegative. The sample comprised PBMCs. This sequence joins TRBV2 and TRBJ1-2, with D perhaps TRBD1 (6 bases). CDR3 protein: CASSEATGMHGYTF. The CDR3 region has the DNA TGTGCCAGCAGTGAAGCAACAGGGATGCATGGCTACACCTTC.